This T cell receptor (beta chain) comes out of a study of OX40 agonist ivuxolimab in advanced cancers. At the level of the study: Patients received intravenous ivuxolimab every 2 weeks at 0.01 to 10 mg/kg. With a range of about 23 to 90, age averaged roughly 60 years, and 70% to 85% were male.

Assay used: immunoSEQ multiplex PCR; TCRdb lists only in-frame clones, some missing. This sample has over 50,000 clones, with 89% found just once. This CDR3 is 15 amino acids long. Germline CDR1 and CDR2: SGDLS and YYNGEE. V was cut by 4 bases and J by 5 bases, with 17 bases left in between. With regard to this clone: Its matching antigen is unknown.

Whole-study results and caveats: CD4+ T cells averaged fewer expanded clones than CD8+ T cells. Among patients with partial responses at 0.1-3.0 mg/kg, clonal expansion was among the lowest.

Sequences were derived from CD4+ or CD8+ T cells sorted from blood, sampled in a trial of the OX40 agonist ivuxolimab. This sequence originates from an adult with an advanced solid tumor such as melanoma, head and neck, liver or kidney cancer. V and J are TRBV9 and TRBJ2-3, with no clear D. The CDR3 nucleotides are TGTGCCAGCAGCCCTCACGACCTCATTTTAGATACGCAGTATTTT. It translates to CASSPHDLILDTQYF.